The next 17 T cell receptor beta chains were all read from a single sample in a study of blood T cells in healthy people across ages. It was with a sample-barcoded 5' primer and a J-beta primer mix that a second PCR of about 6 to 12 cycles was run. Each CDR3 protein gets one entry after TCRdb re-called the 5' RACE reads with MiXCR. The sample has around 1,000,000 distinct CDR3 sequences, under 40% seen once. The sequencing input was blood. Receptors originate from a young man in good health.

The chain employs TRBV3-1 and TRBJ2-4, with D perhaps matching TRBD2 (5 bases). Trimming took off 2 bases at V and 8 bases at J, with 13 bases between the two ends. The CDR3 spans 14 residues. Per germline, CDR1 LGHDT and CDR2 YNNKEL (reference sequence). CDR3 DNA: TGTGCCAGCAGCCAAAACCCCCAGGAGGACATTCAGTACTTC. Its translation is CASSQNPQEDIQYF.

Comments on this clonotype: One base away lies a much larger clone, so this may be a sequencing read error. V and J are TRBV5-1 and TRBJ2-3; unclear D gene. CDR3 length: 14 residues. The germline gives CDR1 SGHRS, CDR2 YFSETQ. V was cut by 6 bases and J by 6 bases, with 17 bases left in between. The DNA of the CDR3 is TGCGCCAGCACTGTGGCGGCTATTGGGGATACGCAGTATTTT. It specifies CASTVAAIGDTQYF.

The rearrangement uses TRBV5-1 and TRBJ2-3; D may correspond to TRBD1 or TRBD2 (5 bases each). This CDR3 is 14 amino acids long. V gave up 0 bases and J gave up 6 bases, with 11 bases separating them. Germline CDR1 SGHRS, CDR2 YFSETQ. Written as DNA, the CDR3 is TGCGCCAGCAGCTTGGGTCGTTGGGGGGATACGCAGTATTTT. Translated, it gives CASSLGRWGDTQYF.

Many counts were recorded for this clonotype. The rearrangement links TRBV11-2 to TRBJ2-5, with D tentatively TRBD1 (5 bases). The germline V and J ends were trimmed by 5 bases and 5 bases, with 21 bases remaining between them. This CDR3 spans 16 amino acids. The germline gives CDR1 SGHAT, CDR2 FQNNGV. Written as DNA, the CDR3 is TGTGCCAGCAGCAACCCAAGACAGTTTTTCAGGGAGACCCAGTACTTC. This codes for CASSNPRQFFRETQYF.

This clonotype was picked up many times. The chain joins TRBV20-1 to TRBJ1-1, with 7 bases lining up with TRBD1. The germline CDR1 and CDR2 sequences are DFQATT and SNEGSKA (reference sequence). V lost 3 bases, J lost 1 base, and 2 bases stayed unmatched. The CDR3 length is 13 residues. The CDR3 protein is CSARGTANTEAFF. The CDR3 DNA sequence: TGCAGTGCTAGGGGGACAGCGAACACTGAAGCTTTCTTT.

With respect to this clonotype: One junction end disagrees with the germline gene, perhaps due to a read error. The V and J genes are TRBV3-1 and TRBJ2-3; the D is unclear. The CDR3 runs to 18 residues. Germline V gene data show CDR1 as LGHDT and CDR2 as YNNKEL (reference sequence). The CDR3 sequence: CTSSPPTFRGDYSDTQYF. CDR3 bases: TGTACCAGCAGCCCCCCTACCTTTAGAGGCGATTATTCAGATACGCAGTATTTT.

About this clonotype: With a much larger clone just one base away, this may be a read error. The chain recombines TRBV12-3 or TRBV12-4 with TRBJ1-2; a possible D gene is TRBD1 (5 bases). This CDR3 spans 14 amino acids. Trimming pared 1 base from V and 3 bases from J, leaving 9 bases between. CDR3 loop: CASSLDRGHYGYTF. CDR3 DNA: TGTGCCAGCAGTTTAGATCGGGGCCACTATGGCTACACCTTC.

The chain joins TRBV5-1 to TRBJ2-1; D not certain. This CDR3 has 13 residues. From germline, CDR1 is SGHRS and CDR2 YFSETQ. V dropped 1 base and J dropped 7 bases, with 9 bases sitting between them. The CDR3 is CASSLIMGNEQFF. CDR3 DNA sequence: TGCGCCAGCAGCTTGATTATGGGTAATGAGCAGTTCTTC.

The DNA of the CDR3 is TGTGCCAGCAGCTTAGATTCGGAGCAGTACTTC. This translates into CASSLDSEQYF. This chain connects TRBV11-1 to TRBJ2-7; D not certain. Germline V gives CDR1 SGHAT, CDR2 FQDESV (reference sequence). V was trimmed by 1 base and J by 7 bases, leaving 5 bases between them. The CDR3 contains 11 residues. The full variable domain, its missing parts supplied by reference TRBV11-1 and TRBJ2-7, is EAEVAQSPRYKITEKSQAVAFWCDPISGHATLYWYRQILGQGPELLVQFQDESVVDDSQLPKDRFSAERLKGVDSTLKIQPAELGDSAMYLCASSLDSEQYFGPGTRLTVT.

CDR3 residues: CASSSTSGGPNRHEQFF. DNA of the CDR3: TGTGCCAGCAGTTCGACTAGCGGGGGGCCTAATCGACACGAGCAGTTCTTC. The chain combines TRBV6-2 or TRBV6-3 with TRBJ2-1; 13 nucleotides align to TRBD2. There are 17 residues in the CDR3. V lost 4 bases to trimming and J lost 10 bases; unmatched junction nucleotides: 13. CDR1 is MNHEY, CDR2 SVGEGT, per germline.

This rearrangement joins TRBV5-6 to TRBJ1-4; possible D gene TRBD1, 5 bases. The CDR3 has 14 amino acids. In germline, CDR1 is SGHDT, CDR2 YYEEEE. Deletions cut 0 bases from V and 8 bases from J, with 11 bases between. The chain's CDR3 is CASSLGGSEEKLFF. CDR3 nucleotides: TGTGCCAGCAGCTTGGGGGGGTCGGAGGAAAAACTGTTTTTT.

The DNA of the CDR3 is TGTGCCAGCAGCCTTCTAGGGACAGCTCCTAATGAAAAACTGTTTTTT. It encodes CASSLLGTAPNEKLFF. The chain employs TRBV7-2 and TRBJ1-4, with TRBD1 identical over 7 bases. V shed 5 bases and J 3 bases; nucleotides not matched to a gene: 9. CDR3 length: 16 amino acids. Germline CDR1 SGHTA, CDR2 FQGNSA.

In the case of this clonotype: Germline is not matched at one junction end, which may reflect a read error. The gene calls are TRBV29-1 and TRBJ2-3; possibly TRBD1 for D (6 bases). CDR1 is SQVTM, CDR2 ANQGSEA, per germline. The length of the CDR3 is 14 residues. CDR3 amino acids: CSVVSTRDTDTQFF. DNA of the CDR3: TGCAGCGTCGTTTCCACCCGGGACACAGATACGCAGTTTTTT.

The chain recombines TRBV5-5 with TRBJ2-1; unclear D gene. This CDR3 region has 15 residues. Germline CDR1 is SGHKS and CDR2 is YYEKEE (reference sequence). With 4 bases removed from V and 5 bases from J, the gap between germline ends came to 16 bases. CDR3 amino acids: CASSPVPPPDNEQFF. The CDR3, as DNA: TGTGCCAGCAGCCCGGTTCCCCCTCCGGACAATGAGCAGTTCTTC. The entire variable domain, with the rest obtained from reference TRBV5-5 and TRBJ2-1, is as follows: DAGVTQSPTHLIKTRGQQVTLRCSPISGHKSVSWYQQVLGQGPQFIFQYYEKEERGRGNFPDRFSARQFPNYSSELNVNALLLGDSALYLCASSPVPPPDNEQFFGPGTRLTVL.

This clonotype was picked up a small number of times. V is TRBV25-1 and J is TRBJ2-1; D is perhaps TRBD1 (6 bases). The J call is doubtful: the DNA matches TRBJ2-7 better. Germline CDR1 is MGHDK and CDR2 is SYGVNS. CDR3 size: 14 residues. The CDR3 nucleotides read TGTGCCAGCAGTGGGGGGCTCTCCTACAATGAGCAGTACTTC. This sequence encodes CASSGGLSYNEQYF.

The J gene is TRBJ2-1, the V gene TRBV7-2; a possible D gene is TRBD2 (6 bases). V was shortened by 5 bases and J by 12 bases, with 20 bases between the two germline ends. Germline assignment: CDR1 SGHTA and CDR2 FQGNSA. This CDR3 has 14 residues. CDR3: CASSPVPSSDRQFF. CDR3 nucleotides: TGTGCCAGCAGCCCCGTACCCTCTAGCGATAGGCAGTTCTTC.

The CDR3 sequence: CSAQGVLAGTQYF. In nucleotides, the CDR3 is TGCAGCGCTCAGGGGGTTCTTGCTGGGACCCAGTACTTC. The chain joins TRBV29-1 to TRBJ2-5; 7 bases agree with TRBD1. There are 13 residues in the CDR3. The germline CDR1 and CDR2 sequences are SQVTM and ANQGSEA. V was pared by 7 bases and J by 7 bases, with 12 bases of the junction left unmatched.